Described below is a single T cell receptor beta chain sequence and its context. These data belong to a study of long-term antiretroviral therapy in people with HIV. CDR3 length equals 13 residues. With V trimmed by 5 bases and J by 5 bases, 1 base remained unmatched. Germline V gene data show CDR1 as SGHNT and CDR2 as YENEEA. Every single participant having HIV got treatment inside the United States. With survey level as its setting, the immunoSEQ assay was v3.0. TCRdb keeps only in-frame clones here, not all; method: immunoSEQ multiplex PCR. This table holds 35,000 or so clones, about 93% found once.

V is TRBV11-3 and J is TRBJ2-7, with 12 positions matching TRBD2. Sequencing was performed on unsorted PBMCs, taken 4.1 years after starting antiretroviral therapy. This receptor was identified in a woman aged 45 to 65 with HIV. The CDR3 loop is CASSPSGGDEQYF. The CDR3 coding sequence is TGTGCCAGCAGCCCTAGCGGGGGGGACGAGCAGTACTTC.